A single sample is the source of the 21 T cell receptor beta chains below, sequenced in a study of neurological immune-mediated disorders. TCRdb independently ran MiXCR on the 5' RACE reads; one entry per CDR3 protein. The data contain around 10,000 distinct CDR3 sequences, around 21% of them seen just once; the ten biggest clones take up 50%. The sequenced material came from CD8+ T cells from blood. These receptors originate from a woman aged 55-69 years with HTLV-1-associated myelopathy (HAM/TSP).

This clonotype has ten or more counts. The chain employs TRBV9 and TRBJ1-3; D remains ambiguous. The CDR3 extends over 17 amino acids. Looked up from germline, CDR1 is SGDLS and CDR2 is YYNGEE. The V and J ends lost 1 base and 0 bases respectively, with 14 bases between them. The chain's CDR3 is CASSVRSVMSSGNTIYF. CDR3 coding DNA: TGTGCCAGCAGCGTAAGAAGTGTGATGTCCTCTGGAAACACCATATATTTT.

This clonotype showed up many times. The chain is built from TRBV5-1 and TRBJ2-1; D may be TRBD1 or TRBD2 (6 bases each). This CDR3 region has 16 residues. The V end lost 0 bases, the J end lost 7 bases, and 17 bases lay between the germline ends. Germline CDR1 and CDR2: SGHRS and YFSETQ. CDR3 loop: CASSLAPGAEGNEQFF. Written as DNA, the CDR3 is TGCGCCAGCAGCTTGGCGCCGGGGGCCGAGGGGAATGAGCAGTTCTTC.

The gene calls are TRBV6-2 or TRBV6-3 and TRBJ1-5, with unresolved D. The CDR3 contains 17 residues. Trimming shortened V by 7 bases and J by 0 bases, and 19 bases separated the two germline ends. Germline CDR1 MNHEY, CDR2 SVGEGT. CDR3 loop: CASTKGRLGPSNQPQHF. As DNA, the CDR3 is TGTGCCAGCACCAAAGGCCGCCTGGGCCCTAGCAATCAGCCCCAGCATTTT.

This clonotype was seen ten or more times. The chain is built from TRBV20-1 and TRBJ2-7; 9 nucleotides match TRBD1. CDR3 length: 14 amino acids. The germline V gene has CDR1 DFQATT and CDR2 SNEGSKA (reference sequence). After removal of 3 bases from V and 1 base from J, the junction contained 4 bases not matched to a gene. The chain's CDR3 is CSASGTGFSYEQYF. The CDR3 DNA sequence: TGCAGTGCTAGTGGGACAGGGTTTTCCTACGAGCAGTACTTC.

This clonotype was seen many times. The chain is built from TRBV20-1 and TRBJ2-5, with 10 bases fitting TRBD1. Germline assignment: CDR1 DFQATT and CDR2 SNEGSKA (reference sequence). The V gene end was trimmed by 3 bases and the J gene end by 5 bases; junction bases not matched to a gene: 9. This CDR3 is built from 15 residues. The CDR3 protein is CSASPRQGAGETQYF. Written as DNA, the CDR3 is TGCAGTGCTAGCCCCCGACAGGGGGCCGGCGAGACCCAGTACTTC.

The chain uses TRBV5-4 and TRBJ2-3; D not certain. V was trimmed by 8 bases and J by 3 bases, leaving 13 bases between them. There are 13 residues in the CDR3. Germline V gene data show CDR1 as SGHNT and CDR2 as YYREEE (reference sequence). The CDR3 here is CASERAGTDTQYF. The CDR3 nucleotides are TGTGCCAGTGAAAGGGCCGGGACAGATACGCAGTATTTT.

This clonotype was recorded at least ten times. This CDR3 reads CASSQVKGETQYF. The CDR3 nucleotides read TGCGCCAGCAGCCAAGTTAAGGGTGAGACCCAGTACTTC. The chain has TRBV4-1 and TRBJ2-5; D is uncertain. Trimming shortened V by 1 base and J by 5 bases, and 8 bases separated the two germline ends. This CDR3 is 13 amino acids long. CDR1 and CDR2 from the germline V gene are MGHRA and YSYEKL.

There are many counts of this clonotype. The chain carries TRBV6-1 and TRBJ1-2; 7 bases agree with TRBD1. Looked up from germline, CDR1 is MNHNS and CDR2 is SASEGT. This CDR3 comprises 16 residues. V gave up 6 bases and J gave up 7 bases; unmatched junction bases: 17. The CDR3: CASSGHPGQLLVGYTF. The CDR3 coding sequence is TGTGCCAGCAGCGGACACCCGGGACAGCTACTGGTTGGCTACACCTTC.

This clonotype was detected many times. CDR3 sequence reads: CASGPTRSGGPPRTDTQYF. The CDR3 DNA reads as TGTGCTAGTGGTCCCACAAGAAGCGGGGGCCCTCCTCGCACAGATACGCAGTATTTT. The V gene is TRBV12-5, the J gene TRBJ2-3; TRBD2 matches 8 bases. V trimming: 5 bases; J trimming: 1 base; junction bases outside the gene matches: 17. Germline V CDR1 and CDR2: LGHNT, FRNRAP. This CDR3 is 19 amino acids long.

This clonotype is classed as medium-sized. The rearrangement uses TRBV4-1 and TRBJ2-7; D not certain. The CDR3 extends over 15 amino acids. CDR1 and CDR2 (germline): MGHRA, YSYEKL. Trimming cost V 4 bases and J 2 bases, with 15 bases left between them. The CDR3 region has the DNA TGCGCCAGCAGCCCAGCCGGCCAAGGGCCCTACGAGCAGTACTTC. As protein: CASSPAGQGPYEQYF.

This rearrangement joins TRBV5-1 to TRBJ2-2; tentative D call: TRBD1 (6 bases). CDR3 size: 14 residues. Trimming removed 8 bases from V and 6 bases from J, with 17 bases in between. CDR1 is SGHRS, CDR2 YFSETQ, per germline. Here the CDR3 DNA reads TGCGCCAGAAGCCCCACAACAGGGTCCGGGGAGCTGTTTTTT. This codes for CARSPTTGSGELFF.

The V call is TRBV6-1, the J call TRBJ2-1, with TRBD1 identical over 11 bases. This CDR3 comprises 14 residues. From germline, CDR1 is MNHNS and CDR2 SASEGT. V gave up 5 bases and J gave up 6 bases; unmatched junction bases: 3. The CDR3 loop reads CASSSGTGGNEQFF. Written as DNA, the CDR3 is TGTGCCAGCAGTAGTGGGACAGGGGGCAATGAGCAGTTCTTC.

This clonotype showed up many times. The CDR3 DNA follows: TGCGCCAGCAGCCCTCGTCTTGGGGGGGGCATAGATACGCAGTATTTT. It translates to CASSPRLGGGIDTQYF. The chain couples TRBV4-1 to TRBJ2-3, with D maybe TRBD2 (7 bases). The CDR3 length is 16 residues. V was trimmed by 4 bases and J by 5 bases, leaving 19 bases between them. Germline loops: CDR1 MGHRA, CDR2 YSYEKL.

This clonotype was counted many times. This CDR3 fails to terminate in the conserved phenylalanine or tryptophan, so it likely reflects a read error. This chain links TRBV5-1 with TRBJ2-7, with D tentatively TRBD1 (5 bases). This CDR3 is 15 amino acids long. Per germline, CDR1 SGHRS and CDR2 YFSETQ. Trimming left V 4 bases short and J 2 bases short, with 16 bases between. The CDR3 DNA follows: TGCGCCAGCAGCGCCGACAGCCTAGGGGCCTACGAGCAGTACCTC. The encoded protein is CASSADSLGAYEQYL.

The chain uses TRBV20-1 and TRBJ1-2, with TRBD1 identical over 12 bases. Trimming removed 5 bases from V and 6 bases from J; junction bases left unmatched: 7. Germline-derived CDR1 and CDR2 are DFQATT and SNEGSKA (reference sequence). The CDR3 runs 14 residues. The DNA of the CDR3 is TGCAGTGCTGAACCGGGACAGGGGGCAGATGGCTACACCTTC. The encoded protein is CSAEPGQGADGYTF.

This clonotype was counted ten times or more. The chain is built from TRBV7-6 and TRBJ2-1; D unresolved. V dropped 4 bases and J dropped 6 bases, with 10 bases sitting between them. CDR1 SGHVS and CDR2 FNYEAQ come from the germline V gene. The CDR3 totals 13 residues. In DNA, the CDR3 is TGTGCCAGCAGCTATTCGACGGGCAATGAGCAGTTCTTC. Amino acid sequence: CASSYSTGNEQFF. The full variable domain, in which reference TRBV7-6 and TRBJ2-1 provide the parts outside the CDR3, is GAGVSQSPRYKVTKRGQDVALRCDPISGHVSLYWYRQALGQGPEFLTYFNYEAQQDKSGLPNDRFSAERPEGSISTLTIQRTEQRDSAMYRCASSYSTGNEQFFGPGTRLTVL.

The chain carries TRBV5-1 and TRBJ2-3, with D maybe TRBD1 (5 bases). CDR3 length equals 12 residues. Trimming cost V 3 bases and J 5 bases, with 7 bases left between them. The germline V gene has CDR1 SGHRS and CDR2 YFSETQ. The CDR3 sequence is CASSYGQDTQYF. The DNA of the CDR3 is TGCGCCAGCAGCTACGGACAAGATACGCAGTATTTT.

There are many counts of this clonotype. The CDR3: CASSVGTLGETQYF. The CDR3, as DNA: TGTGCCAGCAGTGTTGGGACTTTGGGCGAGACCCAGTACTTC. The rearrangement joins TRBV25-1 to TRBJ2-5; the D gene is possibly TRBD2 (6 bases). The V gene's germline CDR1 is MGHDK and CDR2 SYGVNS. V shed 4 bases and J shed 5 bases, with 14 bases lying between them. The CDR3 is made up of 14 amino acids.

The table lists this clonotype with many counts. V gene TRBV11-2 combines with J gene TRBJ2-7; D is possibly TRBD2 (6 bases). This CDR3 is built from 16 residues. V shed 0 bases and J shed 1 base, with 13 bases lying between them. The germline V gene has CDR1 SGHAT and CDR2 FQNNGV. CDR3 residues: CASSLDPGTVSYEQYF. CDR3 coding DNA: TGTGCCAGCAGCTTAGATCCCGGGACTGTGTCCTACGAGCAGTACTTC.

The sample holds many counts of this clonotype. The chain uses TRBV20-1 and TRBJ2-7; unclear D gene. Germline loops: CDR1 DFQATT, CDR2 SNEGSKA (reference sequence). This CDR3 contains 13 residues. V lost 5 bases and J lost 0, with 11 bases in between. CDR3 sequence: CSAHQFRSYEQYF. CDR3 nucleotides: TGCAGTGCTCACCAGTTTCGCTCCTACGAGCAGTACTTC.

The CDR3 nucleotides are TGTGCCAGCAGCTCAGGTCCAGGGGGCAACCCCGGGGAGCTGTTTTTT. Amino acid sequence: CASSSGPGGNPGELFF. The chain links TRBV7-7 to TRBJ2-2; TRBD1 agrees at 8 bases. The germline V gene encodes CDR1 SSHAT and CDR2 FNYEAQ (reference sequence). The ends lost 4 bases at V and 6 bases at J; junction bases unmatched: 10. CDR3 size: 16 residues.